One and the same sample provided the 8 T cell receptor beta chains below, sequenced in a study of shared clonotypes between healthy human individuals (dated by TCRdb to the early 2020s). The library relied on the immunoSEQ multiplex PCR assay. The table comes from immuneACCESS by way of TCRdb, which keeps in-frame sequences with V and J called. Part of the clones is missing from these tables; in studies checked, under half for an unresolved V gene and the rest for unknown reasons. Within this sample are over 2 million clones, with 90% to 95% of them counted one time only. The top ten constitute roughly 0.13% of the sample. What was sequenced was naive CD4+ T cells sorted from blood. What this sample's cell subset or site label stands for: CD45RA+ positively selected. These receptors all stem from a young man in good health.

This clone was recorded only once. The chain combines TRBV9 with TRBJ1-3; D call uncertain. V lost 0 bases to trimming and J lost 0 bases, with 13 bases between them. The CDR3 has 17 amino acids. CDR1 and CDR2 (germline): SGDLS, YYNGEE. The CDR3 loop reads CASSVASWTNSGNTIYF. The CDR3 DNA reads TGTGCCAGCAGCGTAGCCTCTTGGACTAACTCTGGAAACACCATATATTTT.

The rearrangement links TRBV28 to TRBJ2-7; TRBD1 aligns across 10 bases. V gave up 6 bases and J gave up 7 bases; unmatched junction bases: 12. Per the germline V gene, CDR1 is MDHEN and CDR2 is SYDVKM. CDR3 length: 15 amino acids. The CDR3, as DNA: TGTGCCAGCAGCCCCAGCGGACAGGGGGTCCGGGAGCAGTACTTC. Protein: CASSPSGQGVREQYF.

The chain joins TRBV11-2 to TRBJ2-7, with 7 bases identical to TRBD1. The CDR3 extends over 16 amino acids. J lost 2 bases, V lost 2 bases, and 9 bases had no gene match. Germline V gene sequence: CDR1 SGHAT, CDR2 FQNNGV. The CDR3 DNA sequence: TGTGCCAGCAGCTTATCGGGACAGAAATACACCTACGAGCAGTACTTC. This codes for CASSLSGQKYTYEQYF. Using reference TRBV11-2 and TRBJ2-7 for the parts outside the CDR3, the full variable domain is EAGVAQSPRYKIIEKRQSVAFWCNPISGHATLYWYQQILGQGPKLLIQFQNNGVVDDSQLPKDRFSAERLKGVDSTLKIQPAKLEDSAVYLCASSLSGQKYTYEQYFGPGTRLTVT.

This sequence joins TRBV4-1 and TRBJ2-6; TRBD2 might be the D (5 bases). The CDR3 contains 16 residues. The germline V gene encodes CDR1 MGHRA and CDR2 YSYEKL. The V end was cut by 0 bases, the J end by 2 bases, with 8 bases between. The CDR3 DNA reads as TGCGCCAGCAGCCAAGATTACGGGGCTGGGGCCAACGTCCTGACTTTC. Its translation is CASSQDYGAGANVLTF.

DNA for the CDR3: TGTGCCAGCAGCCGACAGGGGGCGAACACTGAAGCTTTCTTT. It codes for CASSRQGANTEAFF. The chain couples TRBV27 to TRBJ1-1; 10 bases are a match to TRBD1. The CDR3 spans 14 residues. Germline-derived CDR1 and CDR2 are MNHEY and SMNVEV (reference sequence). The V gene end was trimmed by 6 bases and the J gene end by 1 base; junction bases not matched to a gene: 2.

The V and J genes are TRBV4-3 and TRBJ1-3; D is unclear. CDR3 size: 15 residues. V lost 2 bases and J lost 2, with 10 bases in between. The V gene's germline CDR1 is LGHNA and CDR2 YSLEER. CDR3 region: CASSQTQTPGNTIYF. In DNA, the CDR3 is TGCGCCAGCAGCCAAACCCAGACCCCTGGAAACACCATATATTTT.

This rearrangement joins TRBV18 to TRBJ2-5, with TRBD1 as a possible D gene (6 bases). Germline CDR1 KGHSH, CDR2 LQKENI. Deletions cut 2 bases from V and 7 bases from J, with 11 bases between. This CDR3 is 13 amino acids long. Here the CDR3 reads CASSPGGNPTQYF. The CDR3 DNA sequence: TGTGCCAGCTCACCAGGGGGCAACCCGACCCAGTACTTC.

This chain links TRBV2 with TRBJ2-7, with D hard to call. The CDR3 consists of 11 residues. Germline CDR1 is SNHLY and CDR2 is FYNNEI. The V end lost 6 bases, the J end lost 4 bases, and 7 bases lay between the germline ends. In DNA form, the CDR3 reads TGTGCCAGCAGAGTAGCTTACGAGCAGTACTTC. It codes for CASRVAYEQYF.